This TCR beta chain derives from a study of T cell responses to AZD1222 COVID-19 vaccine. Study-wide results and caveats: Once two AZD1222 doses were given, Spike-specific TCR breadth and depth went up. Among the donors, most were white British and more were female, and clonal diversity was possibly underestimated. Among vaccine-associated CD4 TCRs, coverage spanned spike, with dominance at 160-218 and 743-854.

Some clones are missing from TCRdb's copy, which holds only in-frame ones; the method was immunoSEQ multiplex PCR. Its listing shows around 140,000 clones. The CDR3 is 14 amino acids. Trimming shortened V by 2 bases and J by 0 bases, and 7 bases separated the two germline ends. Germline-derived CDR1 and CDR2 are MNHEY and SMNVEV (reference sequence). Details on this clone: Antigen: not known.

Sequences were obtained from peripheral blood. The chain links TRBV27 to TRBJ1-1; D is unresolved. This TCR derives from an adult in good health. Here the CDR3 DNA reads TGTGCCAGCAGTTTACGTGGCCTGAACACTGAAGCTTTCTTT. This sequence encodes CASSLRGLNTEAFF.